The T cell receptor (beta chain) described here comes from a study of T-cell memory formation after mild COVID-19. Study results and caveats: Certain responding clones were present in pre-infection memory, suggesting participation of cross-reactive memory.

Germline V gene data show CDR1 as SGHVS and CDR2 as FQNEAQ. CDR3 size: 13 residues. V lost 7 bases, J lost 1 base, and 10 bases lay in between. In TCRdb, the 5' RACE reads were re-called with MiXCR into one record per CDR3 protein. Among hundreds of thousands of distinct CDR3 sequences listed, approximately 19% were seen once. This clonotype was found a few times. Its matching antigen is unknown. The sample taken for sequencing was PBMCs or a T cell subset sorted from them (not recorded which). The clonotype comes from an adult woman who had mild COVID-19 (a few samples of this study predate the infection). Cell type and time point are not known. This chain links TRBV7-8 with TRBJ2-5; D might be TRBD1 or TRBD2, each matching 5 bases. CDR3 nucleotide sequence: TGTGCCAGCACCTTCGGGACCCAAGAGACCCAGTACTTC. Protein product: CASTFGTQETQYF.